This record looks at one T cell receptor beta chain sequence and its context. This sample is part of a study of cytomegalovirus exposure and HLA in healthy donors. Assay used: immunoSEQ multiplex PCR; TCRdb lists only in-frame clones, some missing. The sample holds 130,000 to 150,000 clones, 87% seen once. Germline V lookup: CDR1 SGHNT, CDR2 YYREEE (reference sequence). The CDR3 loop spans 15 amino acids. With 4 bases removed from V and 6 bases from J, the gap between germline ends came to 20 bases. This clonotype was sampled from a man in his late teens or twenties in good health and CMV-seropositive. This sequence joins TRBV5-4 and TRBJ2-7; D not certain. What was sequenced was PBMCs. The CDR3 protein is CASSPPGRRIGEQYF. In DNA, the CDR3 is TGTGCCAGCAGCCCACCTGGCAGGCGTATAGGCGAGCAGTACTTC.